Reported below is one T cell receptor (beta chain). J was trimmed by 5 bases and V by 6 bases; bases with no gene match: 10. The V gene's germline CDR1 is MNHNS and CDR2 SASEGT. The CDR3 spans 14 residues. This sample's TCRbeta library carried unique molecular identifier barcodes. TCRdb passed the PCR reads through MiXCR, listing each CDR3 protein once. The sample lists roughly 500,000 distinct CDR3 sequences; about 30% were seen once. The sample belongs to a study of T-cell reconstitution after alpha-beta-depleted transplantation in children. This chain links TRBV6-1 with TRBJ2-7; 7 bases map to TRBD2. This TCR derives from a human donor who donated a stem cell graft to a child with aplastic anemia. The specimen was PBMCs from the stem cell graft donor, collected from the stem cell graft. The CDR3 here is CASRSWEGRDEQYF. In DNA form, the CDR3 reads TGTGCCAGCAGGTCTTGGGAGGGGAGGGACGAGCAGTACTTC.